The clone carrying this T cell receptor beta chain was counted only a few times. The data originate from a study of technical replicates of blood from several donors. The V and J ends lost 1 base and 4 bases, in that order; junction bases with no gene match: 5. Germline V CDR1 and CDR2: LGHNA, YNFKEQ. This CDR3 region has 16 residues. Sequencing used immunoSEQ multiplex PCR; TCRdb keeps in-frame clones, though not all of them. The sample contains tens of thousands of clones, 94% of which appear only once. This receptor was identified in a human donor in good health. Sequencing was carried out using T cells isolated from PBMCs. The gene calls are TRBV4-2 and TRBJ2-2; 8 positions agree with TRBD1. DNA of the CDR3: TGTGCCAGCAGCCAAGGGACAGGGCAGGGCACCGGGGAGCTGTTTTTT. Translating gives CASSQGTGQGTGELFF.